The 9 T cell receptor beta chains presented below share a single source sample, sequenced in a study of PD-1 blockade in classical Hodgkin lymphoma. Assay: immunoSEQ multiplex PCR; the TCRdb copy retains only in-frame clones and omits some. Here the sample spans around 100,000 clones, approximately 90% being singletons. As for time point: cycle 4 day 1 (C4D1), after 6 weeks of nivolumab. Brentuximab vedotin exposure varied among the patients, all of whom had relapsed after autologous stem cell transplantation. This material consisted of peripheral blood mononuclear cells (PBMCs), taken before the fourth cycle of nivolumab. These receptors were taken from a human donor with classical Hodgkin lymphoma.

CDR3 region: CASSRRGGEQYF. The CDR3 nucleotides are TGTGCCAGCAGCCGCAGGGGTGGGGAGCAGTACTTC. The chain combines TRBV14 with TRBJ2-7; D is possibly TRBD1 (6 bases). V was cut by 4 bases and J by 7 bases, with 11 bases left in between. Looked up from germline, CDR1 is SGHDN and CDR2 is FVKESK. The length of the CDR3 is 12 residues.

This chain joins TRBV14 and TRBJ1-2, with D uncertain. Looked up from germline, CDR1 is SGHDN and CDR2 is FVKESK. Trimming took off 1 base at V and 4 bases at J, with 10 bases between the two ends. The CDR3 runs to 14 residues. Written as DNA, the CDR3 is TGTGCCAGCAGCCAAGGACGGCGGACCTATGGCTACACCTTC. As protein: CASSQGRRTYGYTF. Together with reference TRBV14 and TRBJ1-2, the CDR3 gives the full variable domain: EAGVTQFPSHSVIEKGQTVTLRCDPISGHDNLYWYRRVMGKEIKFLLHFVKESKQDESGMPNNRFLAERTGGTYSTLKVQPAELEDSGVYFCASSQGRRTYGYTFGSGTRLTVV.

In its sample, this clone was seen a few times. The chain recombines TRBV19 with TRBJ2-1, with D unresolved. Deletions cut 5 bases from V and 7 bases from J, with 21 bases between. This CDR3 region has 16 residues. The V gene's germline CDR1 is LNHDA and CDR2 SQIVND (reference sequence). In nucleotides, the CDR3 is TGTGCCAGTAGTCTCTTAACAAGGGCCTACAAGAATGAGCAGTTCTTC. Its translation is CASSLLTRAYKNEQFF. Variable domain in full (rest from reference TRBV19 and TRBJ2-1): DGGITQSPKYLFRKEGQNVTLSCEQNLNHDAMYWYRQDPGQGLRLIYYSQIVNDFQKGDIAEGYSVSREKKESFPLTVTSAQKNPTAFYLCASSLLTRAYKNEQFFGPGTRLTVL.

With regard to this clone: The same CDR3 also results from other DNA sequences found in this sample. The V and J genes are TRBV7-8 and TRBJ2-7; tentatively, D is TRBD1 (7 bases). The V and J ends lost 0 bases and 4 bases respectively, with 13 bases between them. The CDR3 contains 15 residues. Germline CDR1 reads SGHVS; CDR2 reads FQNEAQ. In DNA form, the CDR3 reads TGTGCCAGCAGCTTAGCGCTCGCAGGGGGGTACGAGCAGTACTTC. Amino acids: CASSLALAGGYEQYF.

The CDR3 here is CASSIGTGEKLFF. The CDR3 DNA sequence: TGTGCCAGCAGCATCGGGACAGGTGAAAAACTGTTTTTT. This rearrangement joins TRBV13 to TRBJ1-4, with 8 bases that match TRBD1. CDR3 length: 13 amino acids. The junction had 3 bases not matched to a gene; V was cut back by 5 bases and J by 7 bases. Germline CDR1 and CDR2: PRHDT and FYEKMQ (reference sequence).

This chain uses TRBV6-6 with TRBJ1-6; D unresolved. Trimming pared 4 bases from V and 8 bases from J, leaving 12 bases between. CDR3 length: 14 amino acids. Germline V CDR1 and CDR2: MNHNY, SVGAGI (reference sequence). The CDR3 loop reads CASSSGLPDSPLHF. In DNA form, the CDR3 reads TGTGCCAGCAGTTCGGGTCTTCCTGATTCACCCCTCCACTTT.

The rearrangement links TRBV29-1 to TRBJ1-3; D not certain. The CDR3 is 14 amino acids. The V gene's germline CDR1 is SQVTM and CDR2 ANQGSEA. V lost 0 bases and J 7 bases, leaving 13 bases between the germline ends. This CDR3 is CSVEDPAGWNTIYF. CDR3 nucleotide sequence: TGCAGCGTTGAAGACCCCGCCGGGTGGAACACCATATATTTT.

This chain uses TRBV5-1 with TRBJ2-2; unclear D gene. Per germline, CDR1 SGHRS and CDR2 YFSETQ. Trimming took off 2 bases at V and 4 bases at J, with 12 bases between the two ends. There are 15 residues in the CDR3. The chain's CDR3 is CASSFNPSGTGELFF. The CDR3, as DNA: TGCGCCAGCAGCTTTAACCCATCTGGCACCGGGGAGCTGTTTTTT.

The gene calls are TRBV7-3 and TRBJ2-1; perhaps TRBD2 as D (7 bases). The CDR3 loop spans 14 amino acids. V lost 2 bases and J 7 bases, leaving 12 bases between the germline ends. Germline CDR1 is SGHTA and CDR2 is FQGTGA. The CDR3 is CASSLGGALNEQFF. For the CDR3, the DNA is TGTGCCAGCAGCTTAGGGGGGGCTCTGAATGAGCAGTTCTTC.